This TCR beta chain emerged from a study of shared clonotypes between healthy human individuals. Study-wide background: Each donor had three CD4 naive, three CD4 memory, two CD8 naive and one CD8 memory plate. Overall study findings and caveats: Sharing across four donors was highest in naive CD4 (roughly 5%) and lowest in memory CD8 (about 0.4%). Relative to their counterparts shared across all four donors, non-shared clonotypes exhibited diminished generation probabilities.

Sequencing used immunoSEQ multiplex PCR; TCRdb keeps in-frame clones, though not all of them. There are under 2.5 million clones in the sample; just under 95% occur only once, and about 0.36% lies in the top ten. Germline V CDR1 and CDR2: SGHTA, FQGNSA. CDR3 length: 16 amino acids. The ends lost 5 bases at V and 5 bases at J; junction bases unmatched: 12. This clone was seen just once. The antigen is unknown. The sample taken for sequencing was naive CD4+ T cells from PBMCs. The subset was: CD45RA+ positively selected. The chain links TRBV7-2 to TRBJ2-3; 8 positions match TRBD2. This sequence was found in a young man in good health. Some clones in this sample may be carry-over from other donors' samples. The chain's CDR3 is CASSRSGRARGDTQYF. In DNA, the CDR3 is TGTGCCAGCAGCCGATCCGGGAGGGCCCGGGGAGATACGCAGTATTTT.